A selection of T cell receptor beta chains follows, all from one sample in a study of shared clonotypes between healthy human individuals. Assay: immunoSEQ multiplex PCR; the TCRdb copy retains only in-frame clones and omits some. The sample lists about 2.1 million clones, about 93% seen once, with about 1.8% in the top ten. The sequenced material came from naive CD8+ T cells from PBMCs. The receptors originated from a man aged 18 to 29 in good health. Some clones in this sample may be carry-over from other donors' samples. The CDR3 runs from the conserved cysteine through the conserved F or W. Each record gives: V gene, J gene, clone size, D gene, CDR3 protein, CDR3 DNA. A D gene is named only where the DNA matches it firmly. Clone size is stated in some rows and not others, as once, few, many or a class when expanded.

>TRBV6-5|TRBJ2-1|.|.
CASSNPGGPGNEQFF
TGTGCCAGCAGTAACCCAGGGGGGCCGGGTAATGAGCAGTTCTTC
>TRBV28|TRBJ2-1|once|.
CASSRRDGSYNEQFF
TGTGCCAGCAGTCGCCGGGACGGCTCCTACAATGAGCAGTTCTTC
>TRBV7-8|TRBJ1-4|once|.
CASSPAVRTEGKLFF
TGTGCCAGCAGCCCTGCGGTGCGGACAGAAGGAAAACTGTTTTTT
>TRBV5-1|TRBJ1-2|.|.
CASFQGAGDGYGYTF
TGCGCCAGCTTCCAAGGCGCGGGGGACGGCTATGGCTACACCTTC
>TRBV7-9|TRBJ2-7|.|.
CASSPRAVAYEQYF
TGTGCCAGCAGCCCGCGAGCGGTGGCCTACGAGCAGTACTTC
>TRBV7-3|TRBJ2-6|.|.
CASSSGVRSGGANVLTF
TGTGCCAGCAGCTCCGGGGTAAGGTCTGGAGGGGCCAACGTCCTGACTTTC
>TRBV19|TRBJ1-1|.|TRBD1
CASSQTGGRYYTEAFF
TGTGCCAGTAGTCAGACAGGGGGCCGTTACTACACTGAAGCTTTCTTT
>TRBV7-3|TRBJ2-3|.|.
CASSLTGFSSDTQYF
TGTGCCAGCAGCTTAACAGGCTTTAGTTCAGATACGCAGTATTTT
>TRBV11-2|TRBJ2-1|.|TRBD2
CASSLATSGGDEQFF
TGTGCCAGCAGCTTGGCTACTAGCGGGGGCGATGAGCAGTTCTTC
>TRBV27|TRBJ2-7|.|.
CASSFRGFPYEQYF
TGTGCCAGCAGTTTTAGGGGGTTTCCCTACGAGCAGTACTTC
>TRBV25-1|TRBJ2-7|.|.
CASSGVTGHPIYEQYF
TGTGCCAGCAGTGGCGTTACGGGACATCCCATCTACGAGCAGTACTTC
>TRBV13|TRBJ2-7|.|TRBD1
CASSPQTGKAEQYF
TGTGCCAGCAGCCCACAGACAGGGAAGGCCGAGCAGTACTTC
>TRBV4-3|TRBJ2-1|.|TRBD1
CASSQLTGSSYNEQFF
TGCGCCAGCAGCCAGTTGACAGGGAGCTCCTACAATGAGCAGTTCTTC
>TRBV19|TRBJ1-5|.|TRBD1
CASIGTASNQPQHF
TGTGCCAGTATCGGGACAGCTAGCAATCAGCCCCAGCATTTT
>TRBV2|TRBJ1-1|.|.
CASSVKGTPNTEAFF
TGTGCCAGCAGTGTAAAAGGGACACCGAACACTGAAGCTTTCTTT
>TRBV19|TRBJ1-3|.|.
CASSMSRIGNTIYF
TGTGCCAGTAGTATGAGTCGGATTGGAAACACCATATATTTT
>TRBV10-2|TRBJ2-2|.|.
CASSELDSTGELFF
TGCGCCAGCAGTGAATTGGACAGCACCGGGGAGCTGTTTTTT
>TRBV7-6|TRBJ2-7|once|.
CASSLAVSSYEQYF
TGTGCCAGCAGCTTAGCCGTCAGCTCCTACGAGCAGTACTTC
>TRBV19|TRBJ2-7|.|.
CASSPGPTYEQYF
TGTGCCAGTAGCCCCGGTCCGACCTACGAGCAGTACTTC
>TRBV27|TRBJ1-1|.|TRBD1
CASSWGQHMNTEAFF
TGTGCCAGCAGTTGGGGACAGCATATGAACACTGAAGCTTTCTTT
>TRBV5-5|TRBJ1-1|.|.
CASSLYSENTEAFF
TGTGCCAGCAGCTTGTACAGCGAGAACACTGAAGCTTTCTTT
>TRBV5-6|TRBJ2-7|.|TRBD2
CASSWGGGYEQYF
TGTGCCAGCAGCTGGGGCGGGGGCTACGAGCAGTACTTC
>TRBV7-6|TRBJ2-7|.|.
CASSSRGTWENEQYF
TGTGCCAGCAGCTCCAGGGGGACTTGGGAGAACGAGCAGTACTTC
>TRBV6-5|TRBJ1-1|.|.
CASSYIAVNTEAFF
TGTGCCAGCAGTTACATTGCAGTCAACACTGAAGCTTTCTTT
>TRBV19|TRBJ2-7|.|.
CASRTKWGPSYEQYF
TGTGCCAGTAGAACCAAGTGGGGGCCCTCCTACGAGCAGTACTTC
>TRBV28|TRBJ2-5|.|TRBD2
CASSLVPGGETQYF
TGTGCCAGCAGTTTGGTTCCGGGAGGTGAGACCCAGTACTTC
>TRBV5-1|TRBJ2-1|.|.
CASGGDYNEQFF
TGCGCCAGCGGAGGGGACTACAATGAGCAGTTCTTC
>TRBV9|TRBJ2-7|once|.
CASSKGDASYEQYF
TGTGCCAGCAGCAAGGGTGACGCCTCCTACGAGCAGTACTTC
>TRBV2|TRBJ1-5|.|TRBD1
CASSPRGAPQHF
TGTGCCAGCAGTCCCAGGGGGGCGCCCCAGCATTTT
>TRBV29-1|TRBJ2-1|.|TRBD2
CSVGGGSSYNEQFF
TGCAGCGTTGGCGGGGGAAGCTCCTACAATGAGCAGTTCTTC
>TRBV27|TRBJ1-5|few|.
CASARGTGSNQPQHF
TGTGCCAGCGCCAGAGGGACGGGGAGCAATCAGCCCCAGCATTTT
>TRBV28|TRBJ2-7|once|.
CASSPTTYEQYF
TGTGCCAGCAGCCCAACTACCTACGAGCAGTACTTC
>TRBV28|TRBJ2-3|.|.
CASSTAPDTQYF
TGTGCCAGCAGTACAGCGCCAGATACGCAGTATTTT
>TRBV27|TRBJ2-3|.|.
CASSFMTPTSVDTQYF
TGTGCCAGCAGTTTCATGACTCCTACCTCGGTAGATACGCAGTATTTT
>TRBV4-1|TRBJ1-1|.|TRBD1
CASSRNRGSIAEAFF
TGCGCCAGCAGCCGAAACAGGGGAAGTATCGCTGAAGCTTTCTTT
>TRBV7-3|TRBJ2-1|.|.
CASSFRDAAYNEQFF
TGTGCCAGCAGCTTCAGGGACGCCGCCTACAATGAGCAGTTCTTC
>TRBV5-4|TRBJ1-5|.|.
CASSNAREQPQHF
TGTGCCAGCAGCAACGCCAGGGAACAGCCCCAGCATTTT
>TRBV9|TRBJ2-3|.|.
CASSGPTGSDTQYF
TGTGCCAGCAGCGGACCGACGGGTTCAGATACGCAGTATTTT
>TRBV11-2|TRBJ1-3|.|.
CASNGLFSGNTIYF
TGTGCCAGCAATGGGCTCTTCTCTGGAAACACCATATATTTT
>TRBV27|TRBJ2-1|few|TRBD1
CASRSDRDSRLF
TGTGCCAGCAGGTCCGACCGGGACAGTAGGCTCTTC
>TRBV27|TRBJ2-7|once|.
CASSLGPPHEQYF
TGTGCCAGCAGCCTGGGACCCCCTCACGAGCAGTACTTC
>TRBV9|TRBJ2-7|.|TRBD2
CASSVTVGGRADEQYF
TGTGCCAGCAGCGTTACGGTCGGCGGGAGGGCCGACGAGCAGTACTTC
>TRBV7-8|TRBJ2-7|.|.
CASSGTFSYEQYF
TGTGCCAGCTCCGGGACTTTCTCCTACGAGCAGTACTTC